A single count supports the clone carrying this TCR beta chain. The sample's time point: peripheral blood 6 weeks after treatment start. Each individual provided 1 to 8 samples (taken pretreatment and on-treatment). These data belong to a study of PD-L1 blockade in urothelial cancer. At the level of the study: About 90% of the 29 patients were men whose urothelial cancer was bladder-origin. Study patients had been treated with 0 to 3 previous chemotherapy regimens.

The repertoire was sequenced with immunoSEQ multiplex PCR; TCRdb's copy has only in-frame clones and lacks some. The sample shows 95,000 to 150,000 clones, 86% of them seen only once. This clonotype originated in a man in his fifties with urothelial cancer. Sequenced material: PBMCs, taken around atezolizumab (anti-PD-L1) treatment.

CDR3 in DNA: TGTGCCAGCAGCTCAGACAGGGGGTATTACGAGCAGTACTTC. This encodes CASSSDRGYYEQYF. The rearrangement joins TRBV7-2 to TRBJ2-7; TRBD1 aligns across 9 bases. V shed 4 bases and J 4 bases; nucleotides not matched to a gene: 5. The CDR3 is made up of 14 amino acids. Germline values: CDR1 SGHTA, CDR2 FQGNSA.